The 17 T cell receptor beta chains below all came from one sample that was sequenced in a study of cytomegalovirus exposure and HLA in healthy donors. The method was immunoSEQ multiplex PCR; TCRdb's version includes in-frame clones alone and lacks a portion of them. This sample has tens of thousands of clones; roughly 92% occur once, and the top ten carry roughly 1.1%. The sample taken for sequencing was PBMCs. These receptors all come from a man aged 18 to 30 in good health and CMV-seronegative.

The chain is built from TRBV5-5 and TRBJ2-3, with 8 nucleotides matching TRBD2. CDR1 is SGHKS and CDR2 is YYEKEE in the germline V gene (reference sequence). The CDR3 contains 17 residues. Losses at the gene ends were 1 base for V and 2 bases for J; bases not matched to a gene: 9. This CDR3 reads CASSLSSLAGFTDTQYF. The CDR3 coding sequence is TGTGCCAGCAGCTTGTCGTCTTTAGCGGGATTCACAGATACGCAGTATTTT.

The chain couples TRBV5-5 to TRBJ2-1, with 13 bases lining up with TRBD2. The V segment lost 3 bases and the J segment 9 bases; nucleotides outside the gene matches: 6. CDR1 and CDR2 (germline): SGHKS, YYEKEE (reference sequence). CDR3 length equals 15 residues. CDR3 protein: CASSSRLAGGSEQFF. CDR3 sequence (DNA): TGTGCCAGCAGCTCCCGACTAGCGGGAGGATCTGAGCAGTTCTTC.

The chain combines TRBV5-1 with TRBJ2-5; 9 bases line up with TRBD1. CDR3 size: 14 residues. Germline lookup yields CDR1 SGHRS and CDR2 YFSETQ. V shed 4 bases and J 5 bases; nucleotides not matched to a gene: 6. CDR3 sequence reads: CASSAGTGRETQYF. For the CDR3, the DNA is TGCGCCAGCAGCGCGGGGACAGGGAGGGAGACCCAGTACTTC.

This chain connects TRBV13 to TRBJ2-1; maybe TRBD2 (5 bases). There are 16 residues in the CDR3. In germline, CDR1 is PRHDT, CDR2 FYEKMQ (reference sequence). Trimming pared 4 bases from V and 0 bases from J, leaving 13 bases between. CDR3 amino acids: CASSSSSWSSYNEQFF. In DNA, the CDR3 is TGTGCCAGCAGCTCCTCTAGCTGGAGCTCCTACAATGAGCAGTTCTTC.

The chain employs TRBV5-6 and TRBJ2-5; 8 nucleotides agree with TRBD1. CDR3 length equals 16 residues. Germline V gives CDR1 SGHDT, CDR2 YYEEEE. V was clipped by 2 bases and J by 6 bases; unmatched bases: 12. CDR3 nucleotides: TGTGCCAGCAGCTTTTCAGGGGGCGAAATGGGAAAGACCCAGTACTTC. It encodes CASSFSGGEMGKTQYF.

The chain couples TRBV5-1 to TRBJ2-1; 7 positions agree with TRBD2. V lost 2 bases to trimming and J lost 8 bases; unmatched junction nucleotides: 7. This CDR3 spans 14 amino acids. Germline V gene lookup returns CDR1 SGHRS and CDR2 YFSETQ. The CDR3 here is CASSLAGTGDEQFF. CDR3 nucleotide sequence: TGCGCCAGCAGCTTAGCGGGAACGGGGGATGAGCAGTTCTTC.

This rearrangement joins TRBV5-1 to TRBJ1-3; unclear D gene. The CDR3 is 18 residues long. V lost 2 bases and J lost 0, with 18 bases in between. The germline gives CDR1 SGHRS, CDR2 YFSETQ. The chain's CDR3 is CASSFLSSQAISGNTIYF. DNA for the CDR3: TGCGCCAGCAGCTTCTTATCCTCTCAGGCCATCTCTGGAAACACCATATATTTT.

The gene calls are TRBV20-1 and TRBJ2-7; D possibly corresponds to TRBD2 (5 bases). This CDR3 contains 11 residues. CDR1 DFQATT and CDR2 SNEGSKA come from the germline V gene (reference sequence). The CDR3 loop reads CSGVLVYEQYF. Here the CDR3 DNA reads TGCAGCGGGGTGCTGGTGTACGAGCAGTACTTC.

The chain links TRBV28 to TRBJ1-1, with D hard to call. CDR3 length: 10 residues. From germline, CDR1 is MDHEN and CDR2 SYDVKM. The V end lost 8 bases, the J end lost 6 bases, and 7 bases lay between the germline ends. CDR3 coding DNA: TGTGCCAGCGGCCCCGCTGAAGCTTTCTTT. This codes for CASGPAEAFF.

The sample holds one count of this clone. The V call is TRBV11-3, the J call TRBJ2-1, with D possibly matching TRBD2 (5 bases). V was trimmed by 1 base and J by 7 bases, leaving 26 bases between them. Germline V gene sequence: CDR1 SGHNT, CDR2 YENEEA. This CDR3 is 19 amino acids long. CDR3 in amino acids: CASSLGSPWGAATLNEQFF. CDR3 bases: TGTGCCAGCAGCTTAGGATCACCCTGGGGAGCTGCGACCCTTAATGAGCAGTTCTTC.

The rearrangement links TRBV7-2 to TRBJ2-7, with D possibly TRBD2 on 5 matching bases. Trimming removed 5 bases at V and 1 base at J, with 15 bases between. Germline values: CDR1 SGHTA, CDR2 FQGNSA. The CDR3 is made up of 15 amino acids. This CDR3 reads CASSRGPSQSYEQYF. The CDR3 nucleotides are TGTGCCAGCAGCCGCGGGCCTTCCCAATCCTACGAGCAGTACTTC.

The CDR3 loop is CASSLRTGLHGYTF. As DNA, the CDR3 is TGTGCCAGCAGTCTCAGGACAGGGTTGCATGGCTACACCTTC. The gene calls are TRBV27 and TRBJ1-2; 8 bases are a match to TRBD1. Germline V gives CDR1 MNHEY, CDR2 SMNVEV (reference sequence). The V gene end was trimmed by 5 bases and the J gene end by 6 bases; junction bases not matched to a gene: 8. The CDR3 covers 14 residues.

The chain joins TRBV11-2 to TRBJ1-4, with 7 bases that match TRBD1. Unmatched junction bases numbered 11, after V lost 3 bases and J lost 7 bases. This CDR3 is built from 16 residues. Germline V gives CDR1 SGHAT, CDR2 FQNNGV. DNA for the CDR3: TGTGCCAGCAGCTTTGTAGGGCAGGGGGTTGGTGAAAAACTGTTTTTT. It translates to CASSFVGQGVGEKLFF.

V is TRBV5-6 and J is TRBJ1-2, with D unresolved. This CDR3 has 12 amino acids. CDR1 SGHDT and CDR2 YYEEEE come from the germline V gene. V lost 4 bases, J lost 8 bases, and 12 bases lay in between. CDR3 coding DNA: TGTGCCAGCAGCGCCGGAACAGAGGGCTACACCTTC. Amino acid sequence: CASSAGTEGYTF.

This CDR3 reads CASSQDTFQGRNQPQHF. The CDR3 coding sequence is TGCGCCAGCAGCCAAGATACGTTCCAGGGTCGTAATCAGCCCCAGCATTTT. This chain uses TRBV4-3 with TRBJ1-5, with a tentative D call TRBD1 (5 bases). Germline CDR1 is LGHNA and CDR2 is YSLEER. Trimming pared 0 bases from V and 4 bases from J, leaving 16 bases between. The CDR3 totals 17 residues.

The genes are TRBV5-1 and TRBJ2-7, with TRBD2 matching 10 bases. V lost 6 bases and J lost 2; bases outside the gene matches: 5. This CDR3 region has 14 residues. Germline V gene sequence: CDR1 SGHRS, CDR2 YFSETQ. The CDR3 reads CASTRTSGAYEQYF. CDR3 sequence (DNA): TGCGCCAGCACGAGGACTAGCGGAGCCTACGAGCAGTACTTC.

This clone was seen a handful of times. The gene calls are TRBV11-2 and TRBJ2-1, with D uncertain. V lost 2 bases and J 7 bases, leaving 12 bases between the germline ends. The CDR3 totals 14 residues. From germline, CDR1 is SGHAT and CDR2 FQNNGV. Here the CDR3 reads CASSLYEYSNEQFF. The CDR3 DNA reads as TGTGCCAGCAGCTTATATGAATACAGTAATGAGCAGTTCTTC.